This T cell receptor beta chain was sequenced in a study of human T cells and chemical hapten exposure. Specified time point: pre-sensitization, week 0. Treatment noted: therapeutic diphenylcyclopropenone sensitization with weekly scalp DPC. MiXCR, run by TCRdb on the RACE reads, gives a single entry per CDR3 protein. The sample contains 300,000 to 450,000 distinct CDR3 sequences, roughly 5% of which appear only once. The table lists this clonotype with a few counts. As yet, its antigen is unknown. V shed 4 bases, J shed 7 bases, and the junction held 11 bases outside the gene matches. The germline V gene encodes CDR1 SGHNT and CDR2 YYREEE (reference sequence). CDR3 size: 15 residues. Findings and limits, study-wide: TCRs at high frequency, those above 1 in 1000, did not change with DPC sensitization.

The V gene is TRBV5-4, the J gene TRBJ2-3; 8 bases agree with TRBD2. The source was whole blood, collected in connection with sensitization to the hapten diphenylcyclopropenone (DPC). The sequence came from a woman aged 45-65 years with alopecia areata. Some clones in this sample may be carry-over from other donors' samples. CDR3 amino acids: CASSRGGRDGNTQYF. The DNA for the CDR3 is TGTGCCAGCAGCCGGGGGGGCCGAGATGGGAATACGCAGTATTTT. Looking up the rest from reference TRBV5-4 and TRBJ2-3 gives the full variable domain: ETGVTQSPTHLIKTRGQQVTLRCSSQSGHNTVSWYQQALGQGPQFIFQYYREEENGRGNFPPRFSGLQFPNYSSELNVNALELDDSALYLCASSRGGRDGNTQYFGPGTRLTVL.